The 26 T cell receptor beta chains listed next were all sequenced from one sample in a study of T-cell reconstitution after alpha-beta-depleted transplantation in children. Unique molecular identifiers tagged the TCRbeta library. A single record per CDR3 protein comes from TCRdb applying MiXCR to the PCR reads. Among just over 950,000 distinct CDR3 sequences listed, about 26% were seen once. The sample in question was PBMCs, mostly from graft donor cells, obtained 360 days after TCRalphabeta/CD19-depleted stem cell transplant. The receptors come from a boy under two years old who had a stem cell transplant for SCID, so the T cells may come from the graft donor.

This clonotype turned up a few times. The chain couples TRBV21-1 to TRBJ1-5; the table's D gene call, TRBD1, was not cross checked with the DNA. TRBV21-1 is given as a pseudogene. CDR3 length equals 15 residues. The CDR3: CASSTRGFGNQPQHF. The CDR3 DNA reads TGTGCCAGCAGCACGAGGGGGTTCGGCAATCAGCCCCAGCATTTT.

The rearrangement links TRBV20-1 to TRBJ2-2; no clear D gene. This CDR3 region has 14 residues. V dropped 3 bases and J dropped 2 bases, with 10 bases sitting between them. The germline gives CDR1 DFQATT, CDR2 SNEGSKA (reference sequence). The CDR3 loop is CSASAHANTGELFF. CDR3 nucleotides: TGCAGTGCTAGCGCCCACGCCAACACCGGGGAGCTGTTTTTT.

DNA for the CDR3: TGCAGTGCTGGGGACAGGGAAGGGCTATATAGCAATCAGCCCCAGCATTTT. It translates to CSAGDREGLYSNQPQHF. The chain combines TRBV20-1 with TRBJ1-5; 9 bases line up with TRBD1. The trim removed 5 bases at V and 0 bases at J, leaving 11 bases unmatched. This CDR3 has 17 residues. Germline-derived CDR1 and CDR2 are DFQATT and SNEGSKA (reference sequence).

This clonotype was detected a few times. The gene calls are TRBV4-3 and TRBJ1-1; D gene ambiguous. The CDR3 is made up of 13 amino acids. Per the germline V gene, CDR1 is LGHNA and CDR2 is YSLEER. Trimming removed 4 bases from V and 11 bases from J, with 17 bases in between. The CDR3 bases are TGCGCCAGCAGCCCCTCCGGTTCAGGCATGGCTTTCTTT. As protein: CASSPSGSGMAFF.

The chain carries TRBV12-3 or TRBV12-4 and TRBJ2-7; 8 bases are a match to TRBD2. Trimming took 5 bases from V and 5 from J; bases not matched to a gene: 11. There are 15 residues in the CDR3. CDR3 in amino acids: CASSRRGGPMDEQYF. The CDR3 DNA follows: TGTGCCAGCAGTAGACGGGGGGGCCCTATGGACGAGCAGTACTTC.

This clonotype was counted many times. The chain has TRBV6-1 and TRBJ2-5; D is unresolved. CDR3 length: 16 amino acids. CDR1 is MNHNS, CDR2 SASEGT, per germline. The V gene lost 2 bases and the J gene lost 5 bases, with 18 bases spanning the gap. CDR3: CASSEYGSLGWETQYF. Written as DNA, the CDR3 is TGTGCCAGCAGTGAATACGGTAGCCTGGGCTGGGAGACCCAGTACTTC.

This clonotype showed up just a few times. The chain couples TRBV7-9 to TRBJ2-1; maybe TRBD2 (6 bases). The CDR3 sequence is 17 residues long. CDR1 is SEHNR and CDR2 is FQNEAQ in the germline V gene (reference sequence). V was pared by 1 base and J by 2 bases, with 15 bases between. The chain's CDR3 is CASSLGGGVLTYNEQFF. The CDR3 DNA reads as TGTGCCAGCAGCTTAGGAGGCGGGGTCCTCACCTACAATGAGCAGTTCTTC.

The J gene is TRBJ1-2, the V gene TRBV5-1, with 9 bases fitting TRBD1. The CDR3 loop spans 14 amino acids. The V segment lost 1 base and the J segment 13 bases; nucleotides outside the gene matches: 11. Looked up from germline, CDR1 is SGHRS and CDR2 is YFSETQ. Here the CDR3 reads CASSLPRSGQGCTF. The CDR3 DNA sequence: TGCGCCAGCAGCTTGCCCCGCTCTGGACAGGGGTGCACCTTC.

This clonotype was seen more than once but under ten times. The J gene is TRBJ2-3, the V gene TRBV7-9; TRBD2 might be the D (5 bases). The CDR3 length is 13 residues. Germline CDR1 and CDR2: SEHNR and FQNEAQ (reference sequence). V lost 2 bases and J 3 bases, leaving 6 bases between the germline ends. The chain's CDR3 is CASSLIATDTQYF. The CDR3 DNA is TGTGCCAGCAGCTTAATAGCGACAGATACGCAGTATTTT.

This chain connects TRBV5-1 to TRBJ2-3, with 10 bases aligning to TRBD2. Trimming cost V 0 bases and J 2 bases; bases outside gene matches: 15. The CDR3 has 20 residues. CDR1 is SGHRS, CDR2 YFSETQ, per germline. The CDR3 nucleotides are TGCGCCAGCAGCTTGGGACGGCTAGCGGGGGAAGACCGGCACACAGATACGCAGTATTTT. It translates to CASSLGRLAGEDRHTDTQYF.

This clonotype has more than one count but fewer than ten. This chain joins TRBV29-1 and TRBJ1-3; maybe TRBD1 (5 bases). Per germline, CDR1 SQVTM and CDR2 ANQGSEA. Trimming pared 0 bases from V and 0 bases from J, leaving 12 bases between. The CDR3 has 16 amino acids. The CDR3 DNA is TGCAGCGTTGAAGATTACCAGGGTAGCTCTGGAAACACCATATATTTT. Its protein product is CSVEDYQGSSGNTIYF.

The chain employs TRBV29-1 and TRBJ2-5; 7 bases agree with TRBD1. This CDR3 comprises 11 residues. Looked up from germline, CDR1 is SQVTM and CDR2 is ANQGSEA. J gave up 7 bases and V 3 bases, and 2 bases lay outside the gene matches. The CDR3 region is CSVDPGGTQYF. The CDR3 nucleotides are TGCAGCGTTGATCCAGGGGGGACCCAGTACTTC.

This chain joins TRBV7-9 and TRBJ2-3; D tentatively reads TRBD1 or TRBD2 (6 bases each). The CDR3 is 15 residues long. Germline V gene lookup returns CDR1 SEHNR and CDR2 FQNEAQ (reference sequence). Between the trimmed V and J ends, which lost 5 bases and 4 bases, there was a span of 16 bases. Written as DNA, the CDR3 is TGTGCCAGCAGCGAAACGAGGGGGGCATCAGATACGCAGTATTTT. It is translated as CASSETRGASDTQYF.

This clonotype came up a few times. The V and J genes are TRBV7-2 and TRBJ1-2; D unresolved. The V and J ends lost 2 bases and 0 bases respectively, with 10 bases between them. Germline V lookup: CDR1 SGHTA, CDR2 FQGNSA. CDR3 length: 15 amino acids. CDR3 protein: CASSLYEGTNYGYTF. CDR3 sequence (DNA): TGTGCCAGCAGCTTATATGAGGGAACTAACTATGGCTACACCTTC.

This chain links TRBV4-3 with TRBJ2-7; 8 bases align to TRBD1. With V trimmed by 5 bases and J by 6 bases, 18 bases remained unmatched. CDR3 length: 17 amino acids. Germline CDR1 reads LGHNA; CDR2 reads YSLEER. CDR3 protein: CASSSRTGMVVMGEQYF. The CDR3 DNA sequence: TGCGCCAGCAGCTCCCGGACAGGGATGGTGGTCATGGGCGAGCAGTACTTC.

CDR3 DNA sequence: TGTGCCAGCAGCCAAGTGTCAGGGGCCGAAGCTTTCTTT. Amino acids: CASSQVSGAEAFF. The rearrangement uses TRBV3-1 and TRBJ1-1; a weak D match, TRBD1 (6 bases). V lost 1 base and J 8 bases, leaving 11 bases between the germline ends. CDR1 is LGHDT and CDR2 is YNNKEL in the germline V gene (reference sequence). The CDR3 consists of 13 residues.

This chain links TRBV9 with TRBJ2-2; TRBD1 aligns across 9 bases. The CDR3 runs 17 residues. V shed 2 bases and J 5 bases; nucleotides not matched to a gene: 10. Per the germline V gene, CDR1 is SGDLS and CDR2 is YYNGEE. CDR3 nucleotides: TGTGCCAGCAGCGTTTTGTGGACAGGGGAGGAAACCGGGGAGCTGTTTTTT. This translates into CASSVLWTGEETGELFF. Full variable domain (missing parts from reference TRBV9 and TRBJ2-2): DSGVTQTPKHLITATGQRVTLRCSPRSGDLSVYWYQQSLDQGLQFLIQYYNGEERAKGNILERFSAQQFPDLHSELNLSSLELGDSALYFCASSVLWTGEETGELFFGEGSRLTVL.

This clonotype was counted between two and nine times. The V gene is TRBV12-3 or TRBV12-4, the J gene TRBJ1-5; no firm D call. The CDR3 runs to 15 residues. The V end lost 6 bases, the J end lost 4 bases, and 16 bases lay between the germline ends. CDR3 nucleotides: TGTGCCAGCAGAACGGACGGGCTCCGAAATCAGCCCCAGCATTTT. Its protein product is CASRTDGLRNQPQHF.

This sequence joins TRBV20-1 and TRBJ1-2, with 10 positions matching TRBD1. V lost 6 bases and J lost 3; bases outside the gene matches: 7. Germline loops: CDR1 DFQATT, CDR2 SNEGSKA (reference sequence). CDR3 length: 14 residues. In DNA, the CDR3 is TGCAGTGCGGAGGGACAGGGGAATGACTATGGCTACACCTTC. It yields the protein CSAEGQGNDYGYTF.

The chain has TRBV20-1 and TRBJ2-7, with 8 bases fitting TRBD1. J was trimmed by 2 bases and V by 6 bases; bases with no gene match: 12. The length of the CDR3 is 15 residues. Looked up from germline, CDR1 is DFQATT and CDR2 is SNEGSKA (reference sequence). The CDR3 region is CSALTGGRGPYEQYF. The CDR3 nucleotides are TGCAGTGCCCTAACAGGGGGAAGGGGCCCCTACGAGCAGTACTTC.

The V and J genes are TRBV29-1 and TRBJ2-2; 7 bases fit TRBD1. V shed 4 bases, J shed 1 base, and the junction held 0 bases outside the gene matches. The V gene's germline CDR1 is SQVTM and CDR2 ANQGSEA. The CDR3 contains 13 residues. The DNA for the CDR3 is TGCAGCGTTGGGGACAGGAACACCGGGGAGCTGTTTTTT. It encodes CSVGDRNTGELFF.

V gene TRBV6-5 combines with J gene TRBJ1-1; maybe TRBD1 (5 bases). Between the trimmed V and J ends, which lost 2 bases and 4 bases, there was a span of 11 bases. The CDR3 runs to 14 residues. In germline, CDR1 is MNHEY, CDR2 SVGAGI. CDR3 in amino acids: CASSYGQGSTEAFF. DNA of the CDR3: TGTGCCAGCAGTTACGGGCAGGGTAGCACTGAAGCTTTCTTT.

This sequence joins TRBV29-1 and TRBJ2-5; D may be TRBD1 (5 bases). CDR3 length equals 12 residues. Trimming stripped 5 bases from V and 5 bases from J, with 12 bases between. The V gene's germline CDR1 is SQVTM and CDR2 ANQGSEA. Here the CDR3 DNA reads TGCAGCGTTATGGGGCCTGGGGAGACCCAGTACTTC. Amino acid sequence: CSVMGPGETQYF.

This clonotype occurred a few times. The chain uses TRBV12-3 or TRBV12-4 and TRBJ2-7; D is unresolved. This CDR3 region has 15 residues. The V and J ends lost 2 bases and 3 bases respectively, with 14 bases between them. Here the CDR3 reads CASSLRDSPIYEQYF. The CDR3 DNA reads TGTGCCAGCAGTTTAAGGGATAGTCCGATCTACGAGCAGTACTTC.

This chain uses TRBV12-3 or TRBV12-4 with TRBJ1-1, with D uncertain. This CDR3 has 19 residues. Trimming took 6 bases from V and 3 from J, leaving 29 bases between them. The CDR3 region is CASRSSDRTWIAGDTEAFF. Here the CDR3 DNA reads TGTGCCAGCAGATCCTCGGACCGAACCTGGATTGCGGGAGACACTGAAGCTTTCTTT.

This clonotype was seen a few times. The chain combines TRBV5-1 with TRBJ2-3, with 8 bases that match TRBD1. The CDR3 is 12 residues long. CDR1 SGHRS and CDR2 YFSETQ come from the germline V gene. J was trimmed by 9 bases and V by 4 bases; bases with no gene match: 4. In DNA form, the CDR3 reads TGCGCCAGCAGCCCGGACAGGGCAACGCAGTATTTT. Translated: CASSPDRATQYF.